Listed here are 16 T cell receptor beta chains from one sample, sequenced in a study of blood T cells in healthy people across ages. The use of a sample-barcoded 5' primer and a J-beta primer mix characterized a second PCR of about 6 to 12 cycles. TCRdb used MiXCR to reprocess the 5' RACE reads, holding one entry per CDR3 protein. The table has about 1.8 million distinct CDR3 sequences, about 50% seen once. The sample was blood. These receptors were taken from a woman aged 40 to 49 in good health.

The sample holds a few counts of this clonotype. The rearrangement links TRBV19 to TRBJ2-1; 12 positions match TRBD1. CDR3 length: 16 amino acids. Trimming cost V 3 bases and J 5 bases; bases outside gene matches: 5. The germline gives CDR1 LNHDA, CDR2 SQIVND (reference sequence). CDR3 nucleotide sequence: TGTGCCAGTAGTATCCGGGGACAGGGGGCGAACAATGAGCAGTTCTTC. Residues: CASSIRGQGANNEQFF.

This rearrangement joins TRBV4-2 to TRBJ1-4; D is ambiguous. V was clipped by 0 bases and J by 7 bases, with 18 bases between them. Germline V gene data show CDR1 as LGHNA and CDR2 as YNFKEQ. This CDR3 spans 17 amino acids. The CDR3 is CASSQESPGPRGEKLFF. CDR3 coding DNA: TGTGCCAGCAGCCAAGAATCCCCGGGCCCCCGGGGTGAAAAACTGTTTTTT.

The chain carries TRBV27 and TRBJ2-1; maybe TRBD2 (5 bases). The CDR3 sequence is 16 residues long. CDR1 and CDR2 from the germline V gene are MNHEY and SMNVEV (reference sequence). V shed 5 bases and J shed 0 bases, with 14 bases lying between them. CDR3 amino acids: CASSELGPSSYNEQFF. CDR3 nucleotides: TGTGCCAGCAGTGAACTAGGACCTAGCTCCTACAATGAGCAGTTCTTC.

The chain is built from TRBV7-9 and TRBJ2-3, with 10 bases fitting TRBD2. The J segment lost 2 bases and the V segment lost 2 bases, leaving 10 bases of the junction unmatched. The CDR3 is 18 residues long. Germline V lookup: CDR1 SEHNR, CDR2 FQNEAQ (reference sequence). The CDR3 reads CASSLNEGLAYYTDTQYF. The CDR3 DNA reads TGTGCCAGCAGCTTAAACGAGGGACTAGCGTACTACACAGATACGCAGTATTTT.

This clonotype was detected a few times. V is TRBV29-1 and J is TRBJ2-5, with TRBD1 matching 7 bases. CDR1 and CDR2 (germline): SQVTM, ANQGSEA. This CDR3 has 14 residues. With V trimmed by 3 bases and J by 1 base, 5 bases remained unmatched. CDR3 protein: CSVEWGQLQETQYF. The DNA of the CDR3 is TGCAGCGTTGAGTGGGGACAGCTCCAAGAGACCCAGTACTTC.

The chain carries TRBV6-1 and TRBJ2-4, with D perhaps matching TRBD2 (7 bases). The end of the DNA fits TRBJ2-7 better, so the J call may be wrong. CDR1 MNHNS and CDR2 SASEGT come from the germline V gene. The CDR3 loop spans 13 amino acids. CDR3 residues: CASKHGGPDEQYF. The CDR3 nucleotides are TGTGCCAGCAAACACGGGGGGCCAGACGAGCAGTACTTC.

This clonotype turned up a few times. The rearrangement joins TRBV7-8 to TRBJ1-2; D remains ambiguous. V was trimmed by 1 base and J by 4 bases, leaving 13 bases between them. This CDR3 contains 15 residues. Germline-derived CDR1 and CDR2 are SGHVS and FQNEAQ. The CDR3 DNA reads as TGTGCCAGCAGCTTAGTAAGGGTATCTACCTATGGCTACACCTTC. The encoded protein is CASSLVRVSTYGYTF.

This clonotype was found a few times. The chain recombines TRBV7-2 with TRBJ2-5, with 10 bases that match TRBD2. J lost 9 bases, V lost 6 bases, and 13 bases had no gene match. Germline V gene lookup returns CDR1 SGHTA and CDR2 FQGNSA. The CDR3 runs to 15 residues. In nucleotides, the CDR3 is TGTGCCAGCAGGCCCGGACTAGCGGCTGCTGGGCCCCAGTACTTC. It codes for CASRPGLAAAGPQYF.

In its sample, this clonotype was seen a few times. This chain links TRBV4-1 with TRBJ1-2; 9 nucleotides align to TRBD1. The V gene's germline CDR1 is MGHRA and CDR2 YSYEKL. The CDR3 has 16 amino acids. J was trimmed by 5 bases and V by 2 bases; bases with no gene match: 9. CDR3 sequence (DNA): TGCGCCAGCAGCCAAATCCCCGGGACAGGGAGTTATGGCTACACCTTC. Translating it yields CASSQIPGTGSYGYTF.

The J gene is TRBJ1-2, the V gene TRBV4-3; perhaps TRBD1 as D (5 bases). The CDR3 spans 16 residues. CDR1 is LGHNA, CDR2 YSLEER, per germline. Trimming removed 0 bases at V and 2 bases at J, with 13 bases between. The DNA for the CDR3 is TGCGCCAGCAGCCAAGATCAGGGTGTGGGGAACTATGGCTACACCTTC. This gives the protein CASSQDQGVGNYGYTF.

This clonotype was observed a single time. V gene TRBV15 combines with J gene TRBJ2-1; 11 bases align to TRBD1. CDR3 size: 15 residues. Trimming at V came to 3 bases and at J to 9 bases, leaving 7 bases not matched to a gene. Germline V CDR1 and CDR2: LNHNV, YYDKDF (reference sequence). CDR3 sequence reads: CATSRDRGRGIEQFF. As DNA, the CDR3 is TGTGCCACCAGCAGGGACAGGGGGCGCGGTATTGAGCAGTTCTTC.

A note on this clonotype: This may be a read error, as it is one base from a much larger clone. The chain couples TRBV4-3 to TRBJ2-1; possible D gene TRBD1, 5 bases. CDR3 length: 13 residues. Germline V CDR1 and CDR2: LGHNA, YSLEER. CDR3 coding DNA: TGCGCCAGCGGCCAAGGGGTGTACAATGAGCAGTTCTTC. Its translation is CASGQGVYNEQFF.

This rearrangement joins TRBV20-1 to TRBJ2-1; perhaps TRBD2 as D (6 bases). The CDR3 is 13 residues long. The V gene's germline CDR1 is DFQATT and CDR2 SNEGSKA (reference sequence). With 1 base removed from V and 8 bases from J, the gap between germline ends came to 12 bases. The CDR3 sequence is CSARGGTVHEQFF. As DNA, the CDR3 is TGCAGTGCTAGAGGTGGGACTGTGCATGAGCAGTTCTTC.

The chain uses TRBV29-1 and TRBJ2-5, with D possibly being TRBD1 (6 bases). The DNA end is a closer match to TRBJ2-7, so the J assignment may be wrong. This CDR3 region has 14 residues. Germline V gene data show CDR1 as SQVTM and CDR2 as ANQGSEA. The CDR3 region is CSVLKPGVPYEQYF. In DNA form, the CDR3 reads TGCAGCGTCTTAAAACCAGGGGTTCCCTACGAGCAGTACTTC.

CDR3 residues: CASSPPGRAGANVLTF. CDR3 bases: TGTGCCAGCTCACCGCCAGGGAGGGCTGGGGCCAACGTCCTGACTTTC. The gene calls are TRBV18 and TRBJ2-6, with 7 bases identical to TRBD2. The germline gives CDR1 KGHSH, CDR2 LQKENI. This CDR3 has 16 residues. With 3 bases clipped from V and 2 bases from J, the junction kept 4 bases outside the gene matches.

The J gene is TRBJ2-7, the V gene TRBV3-1; 8 nucleotides align to TRBD1. Germline V lookup: CDR1 LGHDT, CDR2 YNNKEL (reference sequence). With V trimmed by 5 bases and J by 6 bases, 12 bases remained unmatched. CDR3 size: 15 residues. CDR3 residues: CASSKTGGIWSEQYF. For the CDR3, the DNA is TGTGCCAGCAGCAAAACAGGGGGAATCTGGAGCGAGCAGTACTTC.